This TCR beta chain appears in the sequencing data of a study of long-term antiretroviral therapy in people with HIV. Whole-study results and caveats: Specimen acquisition occurred between about 2003 and 2018, potentially under older ART regimens.

Germline V gene data show CDR1 as MGHRA and CDR2 as YSYEKL. The CDR3 has 15 residues. Trimming stripped 1 base from V and 7 bases from J, with 13 bases between. United States facilities provided treatment to all participants with HIV. In regard to this clone: No antigen is known for it.

The immunoSEQ assay was v3.0, run at survey level. Here immunoSEQ multiplex PCR was the method, and the copy in TCRdb shows in-frame clones only, minus some. The table records approximately 18,000 clones, roughly 91% of them present only once. Sequences were derived from unsorted PBMCs, sampled 3 years after starting antiretroviral therapy. This clonotype was obtained from a man aged 45-60 years with HIV. V is TRBV4-1 and J is TRBJ1-4; tentative D call: TRBD1 (5 bases). CDR3 protein: CASSQVGGGSEKLFF. The CDR3 DNA is TGCGCCAGCAGCCAAGTTGGCGGGGGAAGTGAAAAACTGTTTTTT.